This T cell receptor beta chain was observed in a study of blood T cell repertoires in COVID-19. About the research overall: From the United States, Italy and Spain came samples of acute and convalescent COVID-19.

V dropped 5 bases and J dropped 2; count of bases not matched to a gene: 6. The V gene's germline CDR1 is MNHNY and CDR2 SVGAGI (reference sequence). The CDR3 runs 15 residues. Generated by immunoSEQ multiplex PCR, the TCRdb table keeps only in-frame clones and is missing some. The repertoire holds some 270,000 clones, 90% seen once, with 2.1% in the top ten. The Seattle patients joined while their infection was active and were tracked longitudinally afterward. The V gene is TRBV6-6, the J gene TRBJ1-1; 9 nucleotides agree with TRBD1. The material sequenced was peripheral blood. The origin of this receptor is a woman in her fifties or sixties with COVID-19, enrolled during active disease. CDR3 nucleotide sequence: TGTGCCAGCAGTGGCCGGACAGGGGCTAACACTGAAGCTTTCTTT. It encodes CASSGRTGANTEAFF.